Below, one TCR beta chain is given with its context. The CDR3 length is 16 residues. Trimming stripped 0 bases from V and 0 bases from J, with 9 bases between. CDR1 and CDR2 from the germline V gene are LGHDT and YNNKEL (reference sequence). The study recruited people aged about 18 to 90 years across some 23 US areas. Clinical history as reported by participants underpinned cohort assignment. This record comes from a study of blood T cell repertoires in COVID-19. About the study: From the United States, Italy and Spain came samples of acute and convalescent COVID-19. The analysed material was cDNA or gDNA that came from T cells, B-cell-depleted T cells, or PBMCs.

Repertoires were generated with immunoSEQ multiplex PCR, while TCRdb's copy carries only in-frame clones and drops some. Of 300,000 to 450,000 clones in the sample, roughly 90% were seen once. This sequence was found in a woman in her 30s who had recovered from COVID-19. The sample consisted of PBMCs or T cells enriched from blood (not recorded which). V gene TRBV3-1 (or the pseudogene TRBV3-2) combines with J gene TRBJ2-1; no clear D. DNA of the CDR3: TGTGCCAGCAGCCAAGATGCCGTCAGCTCCTACAATGAGCAGTTCTTC. Translating gives CASSQDAVSSYNEQFF.